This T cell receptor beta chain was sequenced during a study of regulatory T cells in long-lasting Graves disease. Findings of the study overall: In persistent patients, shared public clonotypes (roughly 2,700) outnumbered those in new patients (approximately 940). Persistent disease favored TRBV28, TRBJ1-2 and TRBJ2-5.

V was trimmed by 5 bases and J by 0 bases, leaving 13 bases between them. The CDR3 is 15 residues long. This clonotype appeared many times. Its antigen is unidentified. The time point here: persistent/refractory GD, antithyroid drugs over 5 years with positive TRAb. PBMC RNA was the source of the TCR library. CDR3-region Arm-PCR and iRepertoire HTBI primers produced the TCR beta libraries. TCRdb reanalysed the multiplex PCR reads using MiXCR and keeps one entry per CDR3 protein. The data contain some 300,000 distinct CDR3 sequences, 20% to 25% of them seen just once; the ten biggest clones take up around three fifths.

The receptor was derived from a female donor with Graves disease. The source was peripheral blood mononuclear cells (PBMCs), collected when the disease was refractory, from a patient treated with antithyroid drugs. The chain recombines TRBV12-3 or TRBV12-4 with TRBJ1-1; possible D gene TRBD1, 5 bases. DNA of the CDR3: TGTGCCAGCAGTCCCTCGGGGCACATGAACACTGAAGCTTTCTTT. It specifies CASSPSGHMNTEAFF.